Below, 21 T cell receptor beta chains from the same sample are listed, as sequenced in a study of T cell responses to AZD1222 COVID-19 vaccine (dated by TCRdb to the early 2020s). The sample's time point label, decoded: about 28 days (+/-7) after the second vaccine dose. The library relied on the immunoSEQ multiplex PCR assay. This is the immuneACCESS table as TCRdb keeps it, with only in-frame sequences that have V and J called. A part of the clones is gone; compared with another copy, unresolved V genes explain less than half, and the rest is unexplained. The sample table holds tens of thousands of clones, of which about 92% were seen once. The ten largest clones capture more than 4.5% of the sample. The source was peripheral blood, collected 28 days after the second AZD1222 dose. The receptors derive from an adult who received the AZD1222 COVID-19 vaccine.

This chain links TRBV18 with TRBJ1-5; a possible D gene is TRBD1 (6 bases). Trimming took off 5 bases at V and 5 bases at J, with 16 bases between the two ends. CDR1 and CDR2 from the germline V gene are KGHSH and LQKENI. The CDR3 sequence is 15 residues long. This CDR3 reads CASSTTGSRDQPQHF. Here the CDR3 DNA reads TGTGCCAGCTCAACCACAGGGTCCCGGGATCAGCCCCAGCATTTT.

The rearrangement links TRBV28 to TRBJ1-5, with 8 bases that match TRBD1. The CDR3 contains 14 residues. Germline trimming cut 5 bases from V and 6 bases from J; bases unmatched to any gene: 6. Per germline, CDR1 MDHEN and CDR2 SYDVKM. As DNA, the CDR3 is TGTGCCAGCAGTCCGGGACAGGCGATTCAGCCCCAGCATTTT. Protein: CASSPGQAIQPQHF.

The rearrangement joins TRBV7-2 to TRBJ1-4; D gene unclear. CDR3 length: 13 residues. Germline loops: CDR1 SGHTA, CDR2 FQGNSA. V gave up 5 bases and J gave up 4 bases, with 8 bases separating them. CDR3 bases: TGTGCCAGCAGCATGGGCCGTAATGAAAAACTGTTTTTT. It encodes CASSMGRNEKLFF.

V and J are TRBV2 and TRBJ1-5, with D unclear. Trimming took off 7 bases at V and 2 bases at J, with 12 bases between the two ends. CDR1 is SNHLY and CDR2 is FYNNEI in the germline V gene. The CDR3 is 14 residues long. The CDR3 loop reads CASTRSTGNQPQHF. For the CDR3, the DNA is TGTGCCAGCACCAGGAGTACGGGCAATCAGCCCCAGCATTTT.

This clone was found once. This chain joins TRBV29-1 and TRBJ1-2, with 8 bases lining up with TRBD1. The CDR3 has 11 residues. CDR1 is SQVTM, CDR2 ANQGSEA, per germline. In nucleotides, the CDR3 is TGCAGTGACGACAGGGGCTATGGCTACACCTTC. This sequence encodes CSDDRGYGYTF.

This clone occurred once. The V gene is TRBV5-1, the J gene TRBJ1-1; 8 positions match TRBD1. V lost 3 bases, J lost 3 bases, and 4 bases stayed unmatched. The CDR3 spans 14 residues. CDR1 is SGHRS, CDR2 YFSETQ, per germline. The CDR3 sequence: CASSSRTGHTEAFF. The CDR3 bases are TGCGCCAGCAGCTCCCGGACAGGGCACACTGAAGCTTTCTTT.

The J gene is TRBJ1-2, the V gene TRBV6-5; no firm D call. V lost 2 bases and J 3 bases, leaving 16 bases between the germline ends. The CDR3 extends over 16 amino acids. CDR1 and CDR2 (germline): MNHEY, SVGAGI. DNA of the CDR3: TGTGCCAGCAGTTACACCCCCCCGGACGGCTACTATGGCTACACCTTC. Translated, it gives CASSYTPPDGYYGYTF.

The V and J genes are TRBV6-6 and TRBJ2-3; perhaps TRBD2 as D (6 bases). Per germline, CDR1 MNHNY and CDR2 SVGAGI (reference sequence). The CDR3 is 14 amino acids. V was cut by 6 bases and J by 1 base, with 11 bases left in between. The DNA for the CDR3 is TGTGCCAGCAGGCCGGGACTCCGCACAGATACGCAGTATTTT. Protein sequence: CASRPGLRTDTQYF.

This rearrangement joins TRBV5-1 to TRBJ1-1; a weak D match, TRBD1 (5 bases). The CDR3 sequence is 15 residues long. Trimming removed 4 bases at V and 0 bases at J, with 13 bases between. Germline lookup yields CDR1 SGHRS and CDR2 YFSETQ. CDR3 DNA sequence: TGCGCCAGCAGCCGCATCGGAGGGGTGAACACTGAAGCTTTCTTT. Its translation is CASSRIGGVNTEAFF.

The rearrangement joins TRBV18 to TRBJ1-4; D is perhaps TRBD1 (6 bases). The CDR3 is 17 residues long. V was trimmed by 4 bases and J by 4 bases, leaving 19 bases between them. Germline CDR1 is KGHSH and CDR2 is LQKENI. The CDR3 DNA follows: TGTGCCAGCTCACAGACCCGGGACAAAACTTTTAATGAAAAACTGTTTTTT. Translating gives CASSQTRDKTFNEKLFF.

The gene calls are TRBV21-1 and TRBJ1-5. TRBV21-1 is termed a pseudogene. This CDR3 spans 15 amino acids. The CDR3 is CASSSGTLANQPQHF. The CDR3 DNA follows: TGTGCCAGCAGCAGCGGGACCCTCGCGAATCAGCCCCAGCATTTT.

The genes are TRBV21-1 and TRBJ1-5; the table calls TRBD1, which could not be checked here. TRBV21-1 is designated a pseudogene. The CDR3 runs 16 residues. The CDR3 region is CASSARDIFSNQPQHF. The CDR3 DNA reads TGTGCCAGCAGCGCCCGGGACATCTTTAGCAATCAGCCCCAGCATTTT.

This clone was detected once. This chain joins TRBV19 and TRBJ2-3; the match to TRBD2 covers 8 bases. From germline, CDR1 is LNHDA and CDR2 SQIVND (reference sequence). Losses at the gene ends were 9 bases for V and 1 base for J; bases not matched to a gene: 9. The CDR3 consists of 15 residues. In DNA, the CDR3 is TGTGCCAGCGGGTATCGGCGGGAGGGCACAGATACGCAGTATTTT. It encodes CASGYRREGTDTQYF.

The chain is built from TRBV24-1 and TRBJ2-1; 14 nucleotides match TRBD2. The CDR3 runs 17 residues. Trimming took 4 bases from V and 6 from J; bases not matched to a gene: 7. Germline V gives CDR1 KGHDR, CDR2 SFDVKD. The CDR3 DNA is TGTGCCACCAGTGACACCCTGACTAGCGGGAGGGCCAATGAGCAGTTCTTC. Translated, it gives CATSDTLTSGRANEQFF.

The chain has TRBV27 and TRBJ2-1, with 7 bases fitting TRBD2. CDR3 length: 15 residues. Germline V lookup: CDR1 MNHEY, CDR2 SMNVEV (reference sequence). V gave up 8 bases and J gave up 7 bases; unmatched junction bases: 14. CDR3 sequence reads: CASGRAGVLLNEQFF. CDR3 DNA: TGTGCCAGCGGAAGGGCGGGAGTGCTGTTGAATGAGCAGTTCTTC.

The chain combines TRBV6-4 with TRBJ1-1; a weak D match, TRBD1 (5 bases). The CDR3 is 13 amino acids. Trimming left V 6 bases short and J 2 bases short, with 10 bases between. CDR1 and CDR2 from the germline V gene are MRHNA and SNTAGT. CDR3: CASREDRNTEAFF. The CDR3, as DNA: TGTGCCAGCAGGGAAGACAGAAACACTGAAGCTTTCTTT.

This chain links TRBV3-1 (or the pseudogene TRBV3-2) with TRBJ2-3, with 8 bases that match TRBD2. Germline V lookup: CDR1 LGHDT, CDR2 YNNKEL (reference sequence). The V gene end was trimmed by 3 bases and the J gene end by 0 bases; junction bases not matched to a gene: 2. The CDR3 contains 15 residues. The CDR3 is CASSQPSGSTDTQYF. CDR3 sequence (DNA): TGTGCCAGCAGCCAGCCTAGCGGGAGCACAGATACGCAGTATTTT.

This sequence joins TRBV10-2 and TRBJ1-2, with D unclear. Trimming took off 4 bases at V and 8 bases at J, with 17 bases between the two ends. Germline assignment: CDR1 WSHSY and CDR2 SAAADI. The CDR3 contains 14 residues. This CDR3 reads CASSVETLAGGYTF. The DNA for the CDR3 is TGCGCCAGCAGTGTAGAGACCCTCGCGGGAGGCTACACCTTC.

The V and J genes are TRBV4-3 and TRBJ2-3, with 12 bases fitting TRBD1. The germline gives CDR1 LGHNA, CDR2 YSLEER. Trimming took 4 bases from V and 6 from J; bases not matched to a gene: 8. The CDR3 runs 16 residues. The CDR3 bases are TGCGCCAGCAGCCCTTCTTCGGGACAGGGGGCGGATACGCAGTATTTT. It specifies CASSPSSGQGADTQYF.

This sequence joins TRBV7-8 and TRBJ1-6; D is unresolved. The CDR3 covers 11 residues. Germline lookup yields CDR1 SGHVS and CDR2 FQNEAQ. The V end was cut by 1 base, the J end by 8 bases, with 0 bases between. Here the CDR3 reads CASSLDSPLHF. CDR3 DNA: TGTGCCAGCAGCTTAGATTCACCCCTCCACTTT.

The chain carries TRBV7-2 and TRBJ2-2; 14 positions agree with TRBD2. J gave up 6 bases and V 2 bases, and 2 bases lay outside the gene matches. Germline loops: CDR1 SGHTA, CDR2 FQGNSA. The CDR3 consists of 16 residues. The CDR3 DNA follows: TGTGCCAGCAGCTTAACGGGACTAGCGGGAGCCGGGGAGCTGTTTTTT. Amino acid sequence: CASSLTGLAGAGELFF.